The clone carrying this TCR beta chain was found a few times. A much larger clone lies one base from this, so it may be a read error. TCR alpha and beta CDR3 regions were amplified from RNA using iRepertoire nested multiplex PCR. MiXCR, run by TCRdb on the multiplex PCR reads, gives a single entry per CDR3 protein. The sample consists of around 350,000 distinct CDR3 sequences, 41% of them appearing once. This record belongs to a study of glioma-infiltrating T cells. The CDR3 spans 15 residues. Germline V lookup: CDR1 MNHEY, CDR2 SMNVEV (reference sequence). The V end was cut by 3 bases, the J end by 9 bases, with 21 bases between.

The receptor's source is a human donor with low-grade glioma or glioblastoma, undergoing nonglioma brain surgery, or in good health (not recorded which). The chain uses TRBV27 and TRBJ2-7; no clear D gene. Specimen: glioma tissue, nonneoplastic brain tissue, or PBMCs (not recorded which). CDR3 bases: TGTGCCAGCAGTTTTTTGTCGGCTAGAGGAGTCGGGCAGTACTTC. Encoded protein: CASSFLSARGVGQYF.